This T cell receptor beta chain was sequenced during a study of identical twins. Overall study findings and caveats: Memory repertoires lacked the insertion deficit that abundant cord blood beta clonotypes showed.

After template switching added a universal primer site, the resulting cDNA carried unique molecular identifiers. TCRdb passed the 5' RACE reads through MiXCR, listing each CDR3 protein once. The sample yields a few hundred thousand distinct CDR3 sequences, more than 9% seen once. The germline V gene has CDR1 SGHTA and CDR2 FQGNSA. V shed 5 bases and J 3 bases; nucleotides not matched to a gene: 14. The CDR3 spans 17 residues. This clonotype was detected many times. No antigen is known for it. The same specimen was also included in a second study, on yellow fever vaccine responses in identical twins.

V and J are TRBV7-2 and TRBJ2-3; TRBD2 matches 7 bases. This receptor was obtained from a woman aged 18 to 35 in good health. The sequenced material came from PBMCs. CDR3 DNA: TGTGCCAGCAGCAAACGGGCTTCGGGGGGTGAGACAGATACGCAGTATTTT. Amino acid sequence: CASSKRASGGETDTQYF.